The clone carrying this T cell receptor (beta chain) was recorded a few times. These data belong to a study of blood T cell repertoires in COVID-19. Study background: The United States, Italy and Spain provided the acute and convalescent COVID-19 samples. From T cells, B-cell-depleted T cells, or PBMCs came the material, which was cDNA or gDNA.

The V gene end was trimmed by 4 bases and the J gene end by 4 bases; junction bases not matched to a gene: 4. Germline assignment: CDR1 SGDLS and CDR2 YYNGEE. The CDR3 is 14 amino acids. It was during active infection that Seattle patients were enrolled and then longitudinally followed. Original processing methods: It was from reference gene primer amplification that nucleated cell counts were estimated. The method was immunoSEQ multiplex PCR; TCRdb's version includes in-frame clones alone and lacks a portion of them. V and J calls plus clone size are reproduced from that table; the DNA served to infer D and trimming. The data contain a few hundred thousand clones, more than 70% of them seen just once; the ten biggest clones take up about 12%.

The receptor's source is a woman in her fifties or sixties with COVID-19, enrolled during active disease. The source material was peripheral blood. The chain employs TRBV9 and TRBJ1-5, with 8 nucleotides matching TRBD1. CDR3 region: CASSPGQENQPQHF. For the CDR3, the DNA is TGTGCCAGCAGCCCGGGACAGGAAAATCAGCCCCAGCATTTT.